This TCR beta chain is from a study of CXCR3-negative and CXCR3-positive naive CD8 T cells. CDR1 is SGHRS, CDR2 YFSETQ, per germline. This CDR3 region has 16 residues. In preparing the TRB cDNA libraries, 5' RACE with UMI labels was used. TCRdb reworked the 5' RACE reads into one entry per CDR3 protein, no DNA. This table lists roughly 100,000 distinct CDR3 sequences. The chain joins TRBV5-1 to TRBJ1-1; the TCRdb call, TRBD1, lacks DNA for checking. The source is a human donor in good health. Some clones in this sample may be carry-over from other donors' samples. The specimen sequenced was naive CXCR3- CD8+ T cells from blood. This sample's subset: CD45RO-CCR7+CD27+CD95- naive CD8+ T cells lacking CXCR3 (TNR3-). This chain's CDR3 is CASSYVGREENTEAFF.